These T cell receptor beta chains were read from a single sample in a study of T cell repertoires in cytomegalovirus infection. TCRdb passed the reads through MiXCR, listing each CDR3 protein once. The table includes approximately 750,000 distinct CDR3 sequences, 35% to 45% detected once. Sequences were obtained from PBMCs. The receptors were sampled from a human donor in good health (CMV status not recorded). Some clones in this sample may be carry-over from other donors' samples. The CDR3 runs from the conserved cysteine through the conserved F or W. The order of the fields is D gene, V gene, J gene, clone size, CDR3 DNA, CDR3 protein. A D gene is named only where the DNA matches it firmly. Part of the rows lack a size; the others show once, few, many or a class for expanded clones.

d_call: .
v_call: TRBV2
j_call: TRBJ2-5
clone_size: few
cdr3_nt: TGTGCCAGCAGTGCGAAGCTACAGACCCAGTACTTC
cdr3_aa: CASSAKLQTQYF

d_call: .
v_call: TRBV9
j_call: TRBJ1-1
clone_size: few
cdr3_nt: TGTGCCAGCAGCGTAGATTCCGGATACACTGAAGCTTTCTTT
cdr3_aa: CASSVDSGYTEAFF

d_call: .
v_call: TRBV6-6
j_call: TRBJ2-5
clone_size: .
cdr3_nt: TGTGCCAGCAGCCAAGGGGGGGCGTCAGAGACCCAGTACTTC
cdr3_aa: CASSQGGASETQYF

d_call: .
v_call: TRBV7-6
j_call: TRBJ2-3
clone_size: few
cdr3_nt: TGTGCCAGCAGCTTAGCGAACACGGATAGCACAGATACGCAGTATTTT
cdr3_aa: CASSLANTDSTDTQYF

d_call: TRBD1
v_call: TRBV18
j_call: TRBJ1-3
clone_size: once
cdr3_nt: TGTGCCAGCTCACCGGGACAGGGGAATGGAAACACCATATATTTT
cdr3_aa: CASSPGQGNGNTIYF

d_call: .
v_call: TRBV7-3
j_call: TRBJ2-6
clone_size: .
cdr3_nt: TGTGCCAGCAGCTTACCAGGGGCGTCCTCTGGGGTCAACGTCCTGACTTTC
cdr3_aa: CASSLPGASSGVNVLTF

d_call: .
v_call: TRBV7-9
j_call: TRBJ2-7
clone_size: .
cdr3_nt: TGTGCCAGCAGCTTAGATGGGGTCCCAGCCTACGAGCAGTACTTC
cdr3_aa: CASSLDGVPAYEQYF

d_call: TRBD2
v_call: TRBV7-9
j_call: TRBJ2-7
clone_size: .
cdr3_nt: TGTGCCAGCAGCTTAGTGCGAGCGGGAGGACCCTACGAGCAGTACTTC
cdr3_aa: CASSLVRAGGPYEQYF

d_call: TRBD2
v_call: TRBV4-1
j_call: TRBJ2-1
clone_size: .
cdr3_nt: TGCGCCAGCAGCCAACCCGCGGGCCGGGAGGTCGGAGTCAATGAGCAGTTCTTC
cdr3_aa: CASSQPAGREVGVNEQFF

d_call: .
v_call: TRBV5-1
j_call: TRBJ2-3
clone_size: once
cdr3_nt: TGCGCCAGCAGCGTAGGCAGGGGCTACACAGATACGCAGTATTTT
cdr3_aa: CASSVGRGYTDTQYF

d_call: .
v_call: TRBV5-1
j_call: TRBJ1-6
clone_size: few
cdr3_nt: TGCGCCAGCCGACCCCTCGGGACTGCTAATTCACCCCTCCACTTT
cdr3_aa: CASRPLGTANSPLHF

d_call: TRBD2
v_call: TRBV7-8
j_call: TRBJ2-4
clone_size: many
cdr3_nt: TGTGCCAGCAGCTTAGCGAGTGGAGCGGGACTAGCCAAAAACATTCAGTACTTC
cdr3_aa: CASSLASGAGLAKNIQYF

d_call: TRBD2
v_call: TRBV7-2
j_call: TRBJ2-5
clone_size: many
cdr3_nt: TGTGCCAGCAGCTTAGCAGCGGGGGAGACCCAGTACTTC
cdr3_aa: CASSLAAGETQYF

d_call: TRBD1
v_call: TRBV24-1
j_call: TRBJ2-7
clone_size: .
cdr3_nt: TGTGCCACCAGTGACATCGGACAGGGGGGCTCCTACGAGCAGTACTTC
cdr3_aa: CATSDIGQGGSYEQYF

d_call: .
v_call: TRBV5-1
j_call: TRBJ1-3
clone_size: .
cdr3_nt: TGCGCCAGCAGCTTGGCCATAGGAGGCTCTGGAAACACCATATATTTT
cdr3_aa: CASSLAIGGSGNTIYF

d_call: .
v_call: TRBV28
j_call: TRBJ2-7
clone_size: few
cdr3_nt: TGTGCCAGCAGTACAGGGCAAGAGCAGTACTTC
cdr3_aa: CASSTGQEQYF

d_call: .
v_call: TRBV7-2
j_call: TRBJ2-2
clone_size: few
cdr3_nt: TGTGCCAGCAGCGTCGGTAGGGGAACGGCCGGGGAGCTGTTTTTT
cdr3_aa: CASSVGRGTAGELFF

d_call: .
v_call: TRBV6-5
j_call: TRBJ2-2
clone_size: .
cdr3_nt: TGTGCCAGCAGTTACACAGGCCTGGGCTACCGGGGTCCGAACACCGGGGAGCTGTTTTTT
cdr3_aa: CASSYTGLGYRGPNTGELFF

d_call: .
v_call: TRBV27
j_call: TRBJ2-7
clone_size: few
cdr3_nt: TGTGCCAGCAGTCCCCCCCAAAGCTGGGAGAAGCAGTACTTC
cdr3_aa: CASSPPQSWEKQYF

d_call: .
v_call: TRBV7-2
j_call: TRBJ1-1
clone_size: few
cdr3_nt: TGTGCCAGCAGCTTAGGGGCCCGAAGGACTGAAGCTTTCTTT
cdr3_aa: CASSLGARRTEAFF

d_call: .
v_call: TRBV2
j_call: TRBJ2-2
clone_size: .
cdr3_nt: TGTGCCAGCAGTGTACTAGGCGGGATCGACACCGGGGAGCTGTTTTTT
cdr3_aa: CASSVLGGIDTGELFF

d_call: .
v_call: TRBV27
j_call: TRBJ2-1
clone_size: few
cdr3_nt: TGTGCCAGCAGTTTATCCCGGGACGGGAGAAACAATGAGCAGTTCTTC
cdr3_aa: CASSLSRDGRNNEQFF

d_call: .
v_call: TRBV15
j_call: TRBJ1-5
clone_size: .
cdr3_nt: TGTGCCACCACCCTAAACAGGGGCAATCAGCCCCAGCATTTT
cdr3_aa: CATTLNRGNQPQHF